The 27 T cell receptor beta chains presented below share a single source sample, sequenced in a study of T cell repertoires in ileal Crohn's disease (dated by TCRdb to about 2019). The receptor library was made with the immunoSEQ multiplex PCR assay. The clones in this table, taken by TCRdb from immuneACCESS, are in-frame only. Not every clone is retained; where verified, under half of the shortfall comes from an unresolved V gene, and the cause of the rest is unknown. The sample profile shows some 3,400 clones; approximately 91% of them were found once. Roughly 4.7% of the sample is in the top ten clones. Sample: ileal tissue. The origin of the receptors is an adult with Crohn's disease.

V usage is TRBV7-9 and J usage is TRBJ2-3, with D possibly being TRBD1 (6 bases). The V end lost 5 bases, the J end lost 5 bases, and 8 bases lay between the germline ends. This CDR3 has 12 residues. CDR1 SEHNR and CDR2 FQNEAQ come from the germline V gene (reference sequence). CDR3: CASSPTGDTQYF. In DNA form, the CDR3 reads TGTGCCAGCAGCCCGACAGGAGATACGCAGTATTTT.

The chain is built from TRBV27 and TRBJ2-1, with 8 bases fitting TRBD2. J was trimmed by 9 bases and V by 10 bases; bases with no gene match: 11. This CDR3 is built from 13 residues. Per germline, CDR1 MNHEY and CDR2 SMNVEV (reference sequence). This CDR3 is CATRRGVVSEQFF. CDR3 DNA: TGTGCCACCAGGCGGGGGGTTGTAAGTGAGCAGTTCTTC.

This sequence joins TRBV5-1 and TRBJ2-1, with TRBD1 identical over 8 bases. Germline CDR1 SGHRS, CDR2 YFSETQ. Trimming took 5 bases from V and 3 from J; bases not matched to a gene: 7. The CDR3 has 15 amino acids. CDR3 protein: CASRLGQGGYNEQFF. CDR3 DNA sequence: TGCGCCAGCAGGCTAGGACAGGGTGGCTACAATGAGCAGTTCTTC.

This chain joins TRBV5-1 and TRBJ1-2; 8 bases match TRBD1. The germline V gene has CDR1 SGHRS and CDR2 YFSETQ. The CDR3 covers 13 residues. The trim removed 2 bases at V and 3 bases at J, leaving 0 bases unmatched. Written as DNA, the CDR3 is TGCGCCAGCAGCTTACAGGGGGACTATGGCTACACCTTC. Translated: CASSLQGDYGYTF.

The rearrangement joins TRBV19 to TRBJ1-1; TRBD1 matches at 8 bases. Germline loops: CDR1 LNHDA, CDR2 SQIVND (reference sequence). The V gene end was trimmed by 6 bases and the J gene end by 1 base; junction bases not matched to a gene: 4. This CDR3 contains 14 residues. The CDR3 region has the DNA TGTGCCAGTAGATTACAGGGGGAGAACACTGAAGCTTTCTTT. Its protein is CASRLQGENTEAFF.

This clone was recorded a few times. The chain couples TRBV5-6 to TRBJ2-5; 9 bases are shared with TRBD1. V lost 0 bases to trimming and J lost 5 bases; unmatched junction nucleotides: 5. This CDR3 is built from 15 residues. Germline CDR1 reads SGHDT; CDR2 reads YYEEEE. In DNA form, the CDR3 reads TGTGCCAGCAGCTTGGAGGGACAGGGTGGGGAGACCCAGTACTTC. Translation: CASSLEGQGGETQYF.

The chain combines TRBV15 with TRBJ1-2, with 8 bases aligning to TRBD1. This CDR3 contains 15 residues. Trimming removed 1 base from V and 7 bases from J; junction bases left unmatched: 8. The germline V gene has CDR1 LNHNV and CDR2 YYDKDF (reference sequence). The DNA of the CDR3 is TGTGCCACCAGCAGAGCGGAATCGGGGACAGGTGGCTACACCTTC. Residues: CATSRAESGTGGYTF.

The gene calls are TRBV19 and TRBJ2-5; TRBD2 aligns across 7 bases. J was trimmed by 2 bases and V by 0 bases; bases with no gene match: 12. Germline loops: CDR1 LNHDA, CDR2 SQIVND (reference sequence). This CDR3 is 18 amino acids long. The CDR3 region has the DNA TGTGCCAGTAGTATAGATCTATGGCAGGGAGGGAGGCAAGAGACCCAGTACTTC. Residues: CASSIDLWQGGRQETQYF.

V gene TRBV5-6 combines with J gene TRBJ1-6, with 7 bases that match TRBD1. V dropped 4 bases and J dropped 8; count of bases not matched to a gene: 6. The CDR3 is made up of 14 amino acids. The germline V gene has CDR1 SGHDT and CDR2 YYEEEE. CDR3 region: CASSPDREYSPLHF. CDR3 nucleotides: TGTGCCAGCAGCCCTGACAGGGAGTATTCACCCCTCCACTTT. Drawing the rest from reference TRBV5-6 and TRBJ1-6, the complete variable domain is DAGVTQSPTHLIKTRGQQVTLRCSPKSGHDTVSWYQQALGQGPQFIFQYYEEEERQRGNFPDRFSGHQFPNYSSELNVNALLLGDSALYLCASSPDREYSPLHFGNGTRLTVT.

This rearrangement joins TRBV6-1 to TRBJ2-6; no clear D gene. The CDR3 is 15 residues long. Germline V gene sequence: CDR1 MNHNS, CDR2 SASEGT. The ends were cut back, 2 bases at V and 0 bases at J, with 5 bases in the middle. Here the CDR3 reads CASSEKASGANVLTF. The DNA for the CDR3 is TGTGCCAGCAGTGAAAAAGCCTCTGGGGCCAACGTCCTGACTTTC.

This chain uses TRBV9 with TRBJ2-2, with TRBD1 as a possible D gene (5 bases). The CDR3 runs 16 residues. Trimming removed 0 bases at V and 4 bases at J, with 13 bases between. Germline CDR1 SGDLS, CDR2 YYNGEE. This CDR3 is CASSVAHRPGTGELFF. CDR3 DNA sequence: TGTGCCAGCAGCGTAGCCCACAGGCCCGGCACCGGGGAGCTGTTTTTT. Filled out from reference TRBV9 and TRBJ2-2, the complete variable domain reads DSGVTQTPKHLITATGQRVTLRCSPRSGDLSVYWYQQSLDQGLQFLIQYYNGEERAKGNILERFSAQQFPDLHSELNLSSLELGDSALYFCASSVAHRPGTGELFFGEGSRLTVL.

Of note for this clone: One end of the junction is discordant with germline, which a read error may explain. The chain recombines TRBV6-4 with TRBJ1-6; D is ambiguous. Germline values: CDR1 MRHNA, CDR2 SNTAGT. This CDR3 is 14 amino acids long. CDR3 residues: CASSYSRENSPLHF. CDR3 bases: TGTGCCAGCAGTTACTCGAGGGAGAATTCACCCCTCCACTTT.

The chain links TRBV19 to TRBJ2-2, with D possibly matching TRBD2 (6 bases). This CDR3 region has 12 residues. The V end lost 7 bases, the J end lost 5 bases, and 8 bases lay between the germline ends. Germline assignment: CDR1 LNHDA and CDR2 SQIVND (reference sequence). CDR3 sequence: CASIGGTGELFF. DNA of the CDR3: TGTGCCAGTATAGGAGGGACCGGGGAGCTGTTTTTT.

The rearrangement joins TRBV10-2 to TRBJ1-5; possibly TRBD1 for D (5 bases). This CDR3 is 15 amino acids long. Germline V lookup: CDR1 WSHSY, CDR2 SAAADI. V lost 0 bases to trimming and J lost 1 base, with 7 bases between them. In DNA, the CDR3 is TGCGCCAGCAGTGAGTCCGGGGGAAGCAATCAGCCCCAGCATTTT. It yields the protein CASSESGGSNQPQHF.

The chain links TRBV7-6 to TRBJ2-3; TRBD2 aligns across 10 bases. The germline gives CDR1 SGHVS, CDR2 FNYEAQ. The CDR3 contains 15 residues. V lost 5 bases to trimming and J lost 5 bases; unmatched junction nucleotides: 7. The CDR3 region is CASSPSGRARDTQYF. The CDR3, as DNA: TGTGCCAGCAGCCCCAGCGGGAGGGCCCGAGATACGCAGTATTTT.

The rearrangement uses TRBV27 and TRBJ2-7; 14 bases agree with TRBD2. The CDR3 consists of 17 residues. V trimming: 4 bases; J trimming: 2 bases; junction bases outside the gene matches: 7. Germline CDR1 and CDR2: MNHEY and SMNVEV (reference sequence). This CDR3 reads CASSSMTSGRVTYEQYF. CDR3 DNA: TGTGCCAGCAGTTCTATGACTAGCGGGAGGGTCACCTACGAGCAGTACTTC.

The DNA of the CDR3 is TGTGCCAGCAGTTTCAGAGAGACCCAGTACTTC. Translating it yields CASSFRETQYF. V usage is TRBV28 and J usage is TRBJ2-5; D unresolved. Looked up from germline, CDR1 is MDHEN and CDR2 is SYDVKM. Trimming pared 3 bases from V and 4 bases from J, leaving 3 bases between. This CDR3 is built from 11 residues.

The chain joins TRBV7-2 to TRBJ1-5; weak D call: TRBD1 (5 bases). Per germline, CDR1 SGHTA and CDR2 FQGNSA. Trimming cost V 3 bases and J 0 bases, with 12 bases left between them. This CDR3 contains 16 residues. CDR3 region: CASSFRGTTSNQPQHF. CDR3 coding DNA: TGTGCCAGCAGCTTTCGGGGGACTACTAGCAATCAGCCCCAGCATTTT.

This chain joins TRBV6-1 and TRBJ2-7; no firm D call. This CDR3 is 15 amino acids long. CDR1 is MNHNS, CDR2 SASEGT, per germline. V lost 2 bases and J lost 3, with 14 bases in between. This CDR3 reads CASSEFAGAYYEQYF. CDR3 in DNA: TGTGCCAGCAGTGAATTTGCCGGCGCATACTACGAGCAGTACTTC.

The sample holds a few counts of this clone. J is TRBJ1-2 and V is TRBV7-4, with TRBD1 matching 9 bases. Germline V CDR1 and CDR2: SGHVT, SQSDAQ. The V and J ends lost 1 base and 0 bases, in that order; junction bases with no gene match: 3. The CDR3 is 16 residues long. The CDR3 loop is CASSLDRGPSNYGYTF. CDR3 DNA: TGTGCCAGCAGCTTAGACAGGGGGCCTTCTAACTATGGCTACACCTTC.

The chain carries TRBV25-1 and TRBJ1-2; TRBD1 is a possible D gene (6 bases). Trimming took 6 bases from V and 8 from J, leaving 16 bases between them. The CDR3 has 13 residues. Germline lookup yields CDR1 MGHDK and CDR2 SYGVNS. The CDR3, as DNA: TGTGCCAGCAGAGACCCGGGACATAAGGGCTACACCTTC. Protein sequence: CASRDPGHKGYTF.

About this clone itself: The junction shows a germline mismatch at one end, possibly a read error. The genes are TRBV6-5 and TRBJ2-7; tentative D call: TRBD2 (6 bases). This CDR3 has 14 residues. CDR1 is MNHEY and CDR2 is SVGAGI in the germline V gene. The CDR3, as DNA: TGTGCCAGCACCCCCTCGGAGGGTATTGGCGAGCGGTACTTC. Residues: CASTPSEGIGERYF.

The genes are TRBV14 and TRBJ2-7, with D tentatively TRBD2 (5 bases). V lost 4 bases and J 3 bases, leaving 10 bases between the germline ends. This CDR3 comprises 13 residues. The germline V gene encodes CDR1 SGHDN and CDR2 FVKESK. The CDR3 nucleotides read TGTGCCAGCAGCCGGCGGGCCAGCTACGAGCAGTACTTC. It yields the protein CASSRRASYEQYF.

The gene calls are TRBV19 and TRBJ2-3, with a possible D match to TRBD2 (6 bases). Germline assignment: CDR1 LNHDA and CDR2 SQIVND (reference sequence). V shed 3 bases and J shed 3 bases, with 16 bases lying between them. The CDR3 is made up of 16 amino acids. The CDR3 DNA reads as TGTGCCAGTAGTATTTCGACGGGTGCGGGGACAGATACGCAGTATTTT. It translates to CASSISTGAGTDTQYF.

This chain connects TRBV11-2 to TRBJ2-5; a weak D match, TRBD2 (5 bases). With 5 bases removed from V and 4 bases from J, the gap between germline ends came to 14 bases. CDR1 is SGHAT and CDR2 is FQNNGV in the germline V gene. This CDR3 contains 14 residues. The CDR3 sequence is CASSPMRVGETQYF. CDR3 coding DNA: TGTGCCAGCAGCCCGATGAGGGTTGGAGAGACCCAGTACTTC.

The chain joins TRBV28 to TRBJ2-3, with D possibly TRBD2 on 6 matching bases. The CDR3 has 15 amino acids. Trimming pared 6 bases from V and 1 base from J, leaving 14 bases between. Germline CDR1 is MDHEN and CDR2 is SYDVKM. The CDR3 protein is CASSPFGGGTDTQYF. In nucleotides, the CDR3 is TGTGCCAGCAGCCCTTTTGGCGGGGGCACAGATACGCAGTATTTT.

The rearrangement links TRBV28 to TRBJ1-2; the match to TRBD1 covers 7 bases. CDR3 length: 14 residues. J lost 3 bases, V lost 6 bases, and 7 bases had no gene match. Germline CDR1 reads MDHEN; CDR2 reads SYDVKM. CDR3 in amino acids: CASRTGTRDYGYTF. The CDR3 region has the DNA TGTGCCAGCAGGACAGGGACGCGGGACTATGGCTACACCTTC.